The 27 T cell receptor beta chains listed next were all sequenced from one sample in a study of T cells expressing NK-cell markers. After re-calling the 5' RACE reads, TCRdb lists one entry per CDR3 protein, DNA absent. In all, the sample yields around 260,000 distinct CDR3 sequences. The specimen sequenced was blood T cells: a sorted CD56 or NKG2C T cell subset, CD4+ or CD8+ T cells, or bulk PBMC T cells (not recorded which). The source of these receptors is a woman aged 18 to 75 in good health.

V gene TRBV14 combines with J gene TRBJ2-6. The CDR3 extends over 15 amino acids. Per germline, CDR1 SGHDN and CDR2 FVKESK. This CDR3 is CASSTRSSGANVLTF.

The chain links TRBV12-3 or TRBV12-4 to TRBJ2-7; as DNA is missing, the TRBD2 call by TCRdb cannot be tested. This CDR3 is built from 15 residues. The CDR3 sequence: CASSFRASGSGEQYF.

The chain employs TRBV20-1 and TRBJ2-7; TCRdb returns TRBD2, unconfirmable since there is no DNA. CDR1 is DFQATT and CDR2 is SNEGSKA in the germline V gene (reference sequence). The CDR3 sequence is 16 residues long. CDR3 residues: CSARDPLAGASREQYF.

This chain uses TRBV29-1 with TRBJ2-1; TCRdb calls TRBD2, which cannot be checked without DNA. Germline CDR1 reads SQVTM; CDR2 reads ANQGSEA. The CDR3 spans 20 residues. CDR3 region: CSVEGFGTSGAAGSYNEQFF.

The chain employs TRBV12-3 or TRBV12-4 and TRBJ2-5; TCRdb outputs TRBD1, but without DNA this stays unchecked. The CDR3 contains 11 residues. This chain's CDR3 is CASSSGIRQYF.

This chain connects TRBV4-1 to TRBJ2-5. The CDR3 totals 14 residues. Germline lookup yields CDR1 MGHRA and CDR2 YSYEKL. The CDR3 sequence: CASSQDEKRETQYF.

This chain connects TRBV6-1 to TRBJ2-3; TCRdb calls TRBD2, which cannot be checked without DNA. Per germline, CDR1 MNHNS and CDR2 SASEGT. The CDR3 consists of 13 residues. The CDR3 protein is CASQRDSTDTQYF.

The chain employs TRBV5-6 and TRBJ2-5; TCRdb returns TRBD2, unconfirmable since there is no DNA. The CDR3 consists of 15 residues. Germline V lookup: CDR1 SGHDT, CDR2 YYEEEE. The CDR3 spells CASSRRLGNVGTQYF.

The V call is TRBV5-1, the J call TRBJ2-1; the TCRdb D gene call, TRBD1, has no DNA to confirm it. The CDR3 length is 15 residues. The germline V gene encodes CDR1 SGHRS and CDR2 YFSETQ. The CDR3 sequence is CASNILPGTENEQFF.

This chain joins TRBV12-3 or TRBV12-4 and TRBJ2-4. The CDR3 has 13 residues. The CDR3 here is CASSPRAKNIQYF.

The chain combines TRBV6-5 with TRBJ2-7; TCRdb returns TRBD2, unconfirmable since there is no DNA. The CDR3 length is 15 residues. Germline CDR1 is MNHEY and CDR2 is SVGAGI. CDR3 protein: CASSFQGLAGNEQYF.

The gene calls are TRBV14 and TRBJ1-1. CDR3 length: 13 amino acids. Looked up from germline, CDR1 is SGHDN and CDR2 is FVKESK. CDR3 in amino acids: CASSQAAYTEAFF.

The chain carries TRBV6-5 and TRBJ1-5. Germline loops: CDR1 MNHEY, CDR2 SVGAGI. This CDR3 is built from 14 residues. Here the CDR3 reads CASSYLQGHQPQHF.

The chain carries TRBV12-3 or TRBV12-4 and TRBJ2-2; there is no DNA to check the TCRdb D call of TRBD1. This CDR3 is 15 amino acids long. CDR3 amino acids: CASSHGGRITGELFF.

The rearrangement links TRBV20-1 to TRBJ2-5; as DNA is missing, the TRBD2 call by TCRdb cannot be tested. Per germline, CDR1 DFQATT and CDR2 SNEGSKA (reference sequence). The CDR3 is 16 amino acids. The CDR3 here is CSAPRGQGLSRGTQYF.

V and J are TRBV12-3 or TRBV12-4 and TRBJ2-1; TCRdb's D call, TRBD2, is unchecked because there is no DNA. The length of the CDR3 is 13 residues. Here the CDR3 reads CASSTTSSNEQFF.

The genes are TRBV7-2 and TRBJ2-4; TCRdb's D call of TRBD2 is untestable without DNA. The germline V gene has CDR1 SGHTA and CDR2 FQGNSA. The CDR3 totals 17 residues. The CDR3 loop is CASSFSGTSGTRNIQYF.

V and J are TRBV12-3 or TRBV12-4 and TRBJ2-5. This CDR3 has 11 residues. CDR3 protein: CASRTKETQYF.

The V and J genes are TRBV29-1 and TRBJ1-1; TCRdb gives TRBD1 as the D gene, but with no DNA this cannot be confirmed. This CDR3 is 14 amino acids long. CDR1 and CDR2 (germline): SQVTM, ANQGSEA. CDR3 sequence: CSVGGDRVGTEAFF.

The gene calls are TRBV6-2 or TRBV6-3 and TRBJ1-1; TCRdb indicates TRBD1, and absent DNA this call remains unverified. The CDR3 has 16 amino acids. Germline V gene lookup returns CDR1 MNHEY and CDR2 SVGEGT. The CDR3 sequence is CASSYAFRGGSTEAFF.

This sequence joins TRBV11-2 and TRBJ1-1; lacking DNA, the TRBD1 call made by TCRdb goes unchecked. CDR3 length: 19 residues. The V gene's germline CDR1 is SGHAT and CDR2 FQNNGV. The CDR3 protein is CASSRTVGPGGADATEAFF.

CDR3 sequence reads: CASSERGQTIYF. The chain combines TRBV4-3 with TRBJ1-3. The CDR3 spans 12 residues. Germline CDR1 is LGHNA and CDR2 is YSLEER.

V gene TRBV6-5 combines with J gene TRBJ2-3; lacking DNA, the TRBD1 call made by TCRdb goes unchecked. The CDR3 consists of 11 residues. CDR1 and CDR2 from the germline V gene are MNHEY and SVGAGI. This CDR3 reads CASRIGGTQYF.

This chain connects TRBV6-5 to TRBJ1-1. Germline assignment: CDR1 MNHEY and CDR2 SVGAGI. The length of the CDR3 is 16 residues. Here the CDR3 reads CASSYDRVGINTEAFF.

The V and J genes are TRBV5-1 and TRBJ2-7; the TRBD1 assignment by TCRdb is unverifiable without DNA. Germline CDR1 SGHRS, CDR2 YFSETQ. The CDR3 totals 15 residues. This CDR3 is CASSPTGTGGYEQYF.

The rearrangement joins TRBV29-1 to TRBJ2-2; TCRdb's D call, TRBD2, is unchecked because there is no DNA. The CDR3 runs 16 residues. Per the germline V gene, CDR1 is SQVTM and CDR2 is ANQGSEA. CDR3 in amino acids: CSVGSPGVGGTGELFF.

The CDR3 spells CASSFSGRGEKLFF. The chain links TRBV7-2 to TRBJ1-4. Germline lookup yields CDR1 SGHTA and CDR2 FQGNSA. The CDR3 runs 14 residues.